The 13 T cell receptor beta chains presented below share a single source sample, sequenced in a study of blood T cell repertoires in COVID-19. Libraries were prepared by immunoSEQ multiplex PCR; TCRdb keeps only in-frame clonotypes and omits some of them. Among about 42,000 clones listed, 70% to 90% were seen once. The sequenced sample was peripheral blood. All receptors come from a human donor in a cohort sampled during active COVID-19.

This chain connects TRBV2 to TRBJ2-1, with 11 bases that match TRBD2. Germline assignment: CDR1 SNHLY and CDR2 FYNNEI. J was trimmed by 2 bases and V by 8 bases; bases with no gene match: 2. This CDR3 region has 14 residues. The CDR3 sequence is CASVAGGPYNEQFF. As DNA, the CDR3 is TGTGCCAGCGTAGCGGGGGGGCCCTACAATGAGCAGTTCTTC.

The chain employs TRBV5-5 and TRBJ1-6, with TRBD1 identical over 8 bases. Germline loops: CDR1 SGHKS, CDR2 YYEKEE (reference sequence). Trimming at V came to 4 bases and at J to 0 bases, leaving 6 bases not matched to a gene. The CDR3 totals 17 residues. The CDR3 is CASSTSDRDSYNSPLHF. The CDR3 DNA is TGTGCCAGCAGCACATCGGACAGGGACTCCTATAATTCACCCCTCCACTTT.

This chain connects TRBV2 to TRBJ2-2, with 8 bases identical to TRBD1. After removal of 7 bases from V and 8 bases from J, the junction contained 12 bases not matched to a gene. The germline V gene encodes CDR1 SNHLY and CDR2 FYNNEI. This CDR3 spans 15 amino acids. For the CDR3, the DNA is TGTGCCAGCAACTTAGACAGGGGAGCCTCAGGGGAGCTGTTTTTT. Residues: CASNLDRGASGELFF. Supplemented by reference TRBV2 and TRBJ2-2, the full variable domain reads EPEVTQTPSHQVTQMGQEVILRCVPISNHLYFYWYRQILGQKVEFLVSFYNNEISEKSEIFDDQFSVERPDGSNFTLKIRSTKLEDSAMYFCASNLDRGASGELFFGEGSRLTVL.

The chain uses TRBV19 and TRBJ2-7; TRBD1 is a possible D gene (6 bases). Germline CDR1 and CDR2: LNHDA and SQIVND (reference sequence). This CDR3 is built from 15 residues. V lost 2 bases, J lost 4 bases, and 15 bases lay in between. The CDR3: CASSISGQLGYEQYF. In DNA form, the CDR3 reads TGTGCCAGTAGTATAAGCGGACAGTTAGGGTACGAGCAGTACTTC.

The rearrangement links TRBV7-3 to TRBJ1-5; no firm D call. Trimming pared 6 bases from V and 5 bases from J, leaving 17 bases between. From germline, CDR1 is SGHTA and CDR2 FQGTGA. CDR3 size: 15 residues. CDR3 DNA sequence: TGTGCCAGCAGTCTTGGTAGGAAAGGAGATCAGCCCCAGCATTTT. It codes for CASSLGRKGDQPQHF.

This chain links TRBV3-1 (or the pseudogene TRBV3-2) with TRBJ2-2; 7 bases are shared with TRBD2. Germline CDR1 and CDR2: LGHDT and YNNKEL (reference sequence). The CDR3 has 16 amino acids. The V segment lost 0 bases and the J segment 3 bases; nucleotides outside the gene matches: 4. The CDR3 nucleotides read TGTGCCAGCAGCCAAGATTGGGACTACGACACCGGGGAGCTGTTTTTT. Translation: CASSQDWDYDTGELFF.

The chain combines TRBV4-2 with TRBJ1-5; 11 bases are a match to TRBD1. Germline V lookup: CDR1 LGHNA, CDR2 YNFKEQ. There are 14 residues in the CDR3. V lost 1 base and J lost 7; bases outside the gene matches: 0. The CDR3 is CASSQGTGGQPQHF. The CDR3 nucleotides are TGTGCCAGCAGCCAAGGGACAGGGGGCCAGCCCCAGCATTTT.

This chain joins TRBV2 and TRBJ1-4; 11 bases agree with TRBD1. Germline V gene sequence: CDR1 SNHLY, CDR2 FYNNEI. With 4 bases clipped from V and 6 bases from J, the junction kept 4 bases outside the gene matches. The CDR3 has 15 amino acids. The CDR3 loop reads CASSAGQGAHEKLFF. In nucleotides, the CDR3 is TGTGCCAGCAGTGCAGGACAGGGGGCTCATGAAAAACTGTTTTTT.

A single count supports this clone. This sequence joins TRBV3-1 (or the pseudogene TRBV3-2) and TRBJ1-5; the D is unclear. Germline loops: CDR1 LGHDT, CDR2 YNNKEL (reference sequence). V gave up 0 bases and J gave up 0 bases, with 9 bases separating them. This CDR3 contains 16 residues. CDR3 bases: TGTGCCAGCAGCCAAGATTACAGAGCTAGCAATCAGCCCCAGCATTTT. Translation: CASSQDYRASNQPQHF.

The rearrangement links TRBV30 to TRBJ1-2; a weak D match, TRBD1 (6 bases). The CDR3 contains 11 residues. Trimming stripped 4 bases from V and 7 bases from J, with 10 bases between. Germline assignment: CDR1 GTSNPN and CDR2 SVGIG (reference sequence). The CDR3 loop reads CAWNRESGYTF. CDR3 DNA sequence: TGTGCCTGGAACAGGGAGAGTGGCTACACCTTC.

This sequence joins TRBV10-3 and TRBJ1-4; the D gene is possibly TRBD1 (6 bases). The V end was cut by 4 bases, the J end by 1 base, with 7 bases between. CDR1 and CDR2 (germline): ENHRY, SYGVKD. The CDR3 is made up of 14 amino acids. CDR3 protein: CAISADRTNEKLFF. The CDR3 nucleotides read TGTGCCATCAGTGCGGACAGAACTAATGAAAAACTGTTTTTT.

The CDR3 reads CATRGASGAHEQFF. The CDR3 coding sequence is TGTGCCACCAGGGGGGCTAGCGGGGCTCATGAGCAGTTCTTC. The rearrangement joins TRBV19 to TRBJ2-1; 9 bases are a match to TRBD2. Germline V gene data show CDR1 as LNHDA and CDR2 as SQIVND (reference sequence). The junction had 12 bases not matched to a gene; V was cut back by 10 bases and J by 8 bases. The CDR3 is 14 residues long.

This clone came up once. The rearrangement links TRBV5-4 to TRBJ2-3, with 14 bases identical to TRBD2. CDR1 and CDR2 (germline): SGHNT, YYREEE (reference sequence). The CDR3 runs to 18 residues. V lost 3 bases, J lost 0 bases, and 6 bases stayed unmatched. This CDR3 reads CASSSRLAGGTSTDTQYF. The CDR3 DNA sequence: TGTGCCAGCAGCTCCCGACTAGCGGGGGGGACGAGCACAGATACGCAGTATTTT.